This T cell receptor (beta chain) appears in the sequencing data of a study of cytomegalovirus exposure and HLA in healthy donors. Overall study findings and caveats: The study recorded 160 or so TCR beta chains that were cytomegalovirus-associated. The authors confirmed in vitro that a few CMV-associated chains were specific for CMV antigens.

This CDR3 region has 16 residues. Germline-derived CDR1 and CDR2 are SGDLS and YYNGEE. Trimming pared 3 bases from V and 7 bases from J, leaving 22 bases between. Of note for this clone: Its specificity is not known.

TCRdb's table, derived via immunoSEQ multiplex PCR, lists solely in-frame clones and lacks some. This table has tens of thousands of clones, 80% to 90% appearing once. This TCR derives from a woman under 30 in good health and CMV-seropositive. Source material: PBMCs. The chain recombines TRBV9 with TRBJ1-2; possible D gene TRBD1, 6 bases. Here the CDR3 reads CASSASEHREVSGYTF. CDR3 DNA sequence: TGTGCCAGCAGCGCCTCCGAACACAGGGAAGTTAGTGGCTACACCTTC.